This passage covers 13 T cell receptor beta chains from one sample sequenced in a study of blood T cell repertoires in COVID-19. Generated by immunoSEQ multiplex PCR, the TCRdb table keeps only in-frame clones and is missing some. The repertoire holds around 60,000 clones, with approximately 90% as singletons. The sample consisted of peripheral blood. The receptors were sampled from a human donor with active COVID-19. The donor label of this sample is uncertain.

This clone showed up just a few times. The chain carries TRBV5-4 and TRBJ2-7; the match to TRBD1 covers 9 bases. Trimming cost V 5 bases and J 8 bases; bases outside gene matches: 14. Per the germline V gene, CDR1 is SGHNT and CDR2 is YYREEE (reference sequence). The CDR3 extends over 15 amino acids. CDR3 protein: CASSPPGQGQLKQYF. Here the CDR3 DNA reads TGTGCCAGCAGTCCGCCGGGACAGGGTCAACTTAAGCAGTACTTC.

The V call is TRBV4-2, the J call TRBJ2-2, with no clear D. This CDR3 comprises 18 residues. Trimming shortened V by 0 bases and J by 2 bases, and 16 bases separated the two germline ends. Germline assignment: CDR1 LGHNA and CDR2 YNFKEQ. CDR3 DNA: TGTGCCAGCAGCCAAGATCGGCGGCTAGATGGAAACACCGGGGAGCTGTTTTTT. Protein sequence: CASSQDRRLDGNTGELFF.

CDR3 sequence: CASSYGRGTDTQYF. The CDR3 DNA reads TGTGCCAGCAGTTACGGTCGGGGCACAGATACGCAGTATTTT. The rearrangement joins TRBV6-6 to TRBJ2-3; no definite D call. This CDR3 has 14 residues. CDR1 MNHNY and CDR2 SVGAGI come from the germline V gene (reference sequence). V was cut by 2 bases and J by 1 base, with 7 bases left in between.

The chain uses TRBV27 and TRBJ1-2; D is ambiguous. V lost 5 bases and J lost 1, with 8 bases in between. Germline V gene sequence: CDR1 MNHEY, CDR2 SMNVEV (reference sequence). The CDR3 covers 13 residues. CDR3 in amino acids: CASSPVGNYGYTF. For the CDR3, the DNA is TGTGCCAGCAGTCCGGTCGGTAACTATGGCTACACCTTC.

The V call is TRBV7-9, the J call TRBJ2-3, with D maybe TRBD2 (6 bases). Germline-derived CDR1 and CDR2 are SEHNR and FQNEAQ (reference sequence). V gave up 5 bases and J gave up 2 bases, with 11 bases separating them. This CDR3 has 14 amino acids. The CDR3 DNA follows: TGTGCCAGCAGCGGTGGGGGACTCACAGATACGCAGTATTTT. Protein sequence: CASSGGGLTDTQYF.

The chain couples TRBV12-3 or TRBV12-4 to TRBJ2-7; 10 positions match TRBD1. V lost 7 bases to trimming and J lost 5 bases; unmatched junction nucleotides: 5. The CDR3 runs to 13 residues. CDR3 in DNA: TGTGCCAGCATGGACAGGGGGGCCCACGAGCAGTACTTC. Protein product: CASMDRGAHEQYF.

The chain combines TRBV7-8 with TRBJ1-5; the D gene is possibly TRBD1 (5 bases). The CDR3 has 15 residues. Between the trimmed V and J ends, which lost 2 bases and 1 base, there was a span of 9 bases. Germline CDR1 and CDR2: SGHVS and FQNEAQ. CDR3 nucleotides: TGTGCCAGCAGCTTATGGGGGGAGAGCAATCAGCCCCAGCATTTT. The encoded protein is CASSLWGESNQPQHF. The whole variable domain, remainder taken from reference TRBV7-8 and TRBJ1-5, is GAGVSQSPRYKVAKRGQDVALRCDPISGHVSLFWYQQALGQGPEFLTYFQNEAQLDKSGLPSDRFFAERPEGSVSTLKIQRTQQEDSAVYLCASSLWGESNQPQHFGDGTRLSIL.

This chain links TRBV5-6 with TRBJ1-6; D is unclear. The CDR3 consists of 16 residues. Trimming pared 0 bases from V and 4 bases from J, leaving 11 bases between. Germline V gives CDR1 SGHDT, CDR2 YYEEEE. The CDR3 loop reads CASSLGSRSYNSPLHF. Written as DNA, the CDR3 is TGTGCCAGCAGCTTGGGTAGTCGGTCATATAATTCACCCCTCCACTTT.

CDR3 coding DNA: TGTGCCAGCAGTGAATTGACAGGAGAGACCCAGTACTTC. Encoded protein: CASSELTGETQYF. V usage is TRBV25-1 and J usage is TRBJ2-5; possibly TRBD1 for D (6 bases). The CDR3 contains 13 residues. In germline, CDR1 is MGHDK, CDR2 SYGVNS. Trimming took 1 base from V and 4 from J, leaving 7 bases between them. Drawing the rest from reference TRBV25-1 and TRBJ2-5, the complete variable domain is EADIYQTPRYLVIGTGKKITLECSQTMGHDKMYWYQQDPGMELHLIHYSYGVNSTEKGDLSSESTVSRIRTEHFPLTLESARPSHTSQYLCASSELTGETQYFGPGTRLLVL.

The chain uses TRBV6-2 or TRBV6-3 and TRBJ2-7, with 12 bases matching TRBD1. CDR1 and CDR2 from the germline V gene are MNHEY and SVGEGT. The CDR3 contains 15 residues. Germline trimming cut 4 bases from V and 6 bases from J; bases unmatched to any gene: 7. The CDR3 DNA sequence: TGTGCCAGCAGTTCGTGGGGACAGGGGGCCGGCGAGCAGTACTTC. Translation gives CASSSWGQGAGEQYF.

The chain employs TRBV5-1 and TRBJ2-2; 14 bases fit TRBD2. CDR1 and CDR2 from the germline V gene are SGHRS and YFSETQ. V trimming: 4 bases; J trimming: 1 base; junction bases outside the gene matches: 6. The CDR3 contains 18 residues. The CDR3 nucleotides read TGCGCCAGCAGCGGGGGACTAGCGGGGGCGTGGAACACCGGGGAGCTGTTTTTT. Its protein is CASSGGLAGAWNTGELFF.

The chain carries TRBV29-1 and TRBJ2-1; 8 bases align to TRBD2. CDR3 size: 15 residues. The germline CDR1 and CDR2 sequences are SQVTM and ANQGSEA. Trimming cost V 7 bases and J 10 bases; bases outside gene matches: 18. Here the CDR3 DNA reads TGCAGCGCTACAACCGGGCTAGCGGGCGGGAGGGAGCAGTTCTTC. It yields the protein CSATTGLAGGREQFF.

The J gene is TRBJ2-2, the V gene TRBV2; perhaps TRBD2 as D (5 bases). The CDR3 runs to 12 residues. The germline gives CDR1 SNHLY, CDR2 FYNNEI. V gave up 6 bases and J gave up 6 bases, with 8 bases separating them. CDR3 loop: CASREGPGELFF. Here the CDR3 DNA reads TGTGCCAGCAGAGAGGGTCCCGGGGAGCTGTTTTTT.